A selection of T cell receptor beta chains follows, all from one sample in a study of T cells in Graves' hyperthyroidism and ophthalmopathy. TCRdb reanalysed the multiplex PCR reads using MiXCR and keeps one entry per CDR3 protein. The sample lists about 290,000 distinct CDR3 sequences, 13% occurring once. The sample consisted of blood. These receptors came from a woman aged 30 to 39 with Graves' hyperthyroidism that later progressed to Graves' ophthalmopathy. The CDR3 runs from the conserved cysteine through the conserved F or W. Each record gives: V gene, CDR3 protein.

>TRBV7-3
CASSSEGANYNEQFF
>TRBV20-1
CSARVRGGRTDTQYF
>TRBV6-1
CASRADPPNVLTF
>TRBV4-2
CASSHGAGPKGETQYF
>TRBV2
CASSPGPGRGFSGANVLTF
>TRBV20-1
CSVIIGSDTQYF
>TRBV5-1
CASTGGTVNTEAFF
>TRBV5-4
CASQTGLATDTQYF
>TRBV7-9
CASSPGMNTGELFF
>TRBV7-9
CASSLSGRNNEQFF
>TRBV27
CASSTDEAGEGRGTQYF
>TRBV20-1
CSARDPLAGVMDEQFF
>TRBV5-1
CARKVWDRGRLSYEQYF
>TRBV28
CASSSDSAGSSYEQYF
>TRBV24-1
CATSDFRGEVNNEQFF
>TRBV7-9
CASSPPVENGYTF
>TRBV6-2/TRBV6-3
CASSYELGGGSAEAFF
>TRBV5-6
CASSLPGGQGVDGYTF
>TRBV5-5
CASSLFDRAPYEQYF
>TRBV6-1
CASSEAGLYEQYF
>TRBV7-2
CASSYQLTGVPQTQYF
>TRBV5-1
CASSTSVISTDTQYF
>TRBV6-5
CASSYGDRGLYEQYF
>TRBV20-1
CSARDTYWLKETQYF
>TRBV6-1
CASSENLPWAFGTGGVKGYEQYF
>TRBV6-1
CASRSRANSNQPQHF
>TRBV20-1
CSVYFSAGGPIKETQYF
>TRBV9
CASSLRGTTYNEQFF
>TRBV19
CASKRHRGRETDDSPLHF
>TRBV9
CASSLSGTENQPQHF
>TRBV7-9
CASSPGPANNEQFF
>TRBV3-1
CASSQEQGREKLFF
>TRBV10-3
CAISESSLSTGKEAFF
>TRBV3-1
CASSQEVGATNEKLFF
>TRBV19
CASSSLAGVFYEQYF
>TRBV27
CASGTNRESSYNEQFF
>TRBV7-2
CASSLWGGGSDEQYF
>TRBV19
CASSMWQEAFF
>TRBV3-1
CASSQDVVAREETQYF
>TRBV6-1
CASSSNPEAGELFF
>TRBV18
CASSPALVVEGAHGYTF
>TRBV25-1
CASSQGLAQNEQFF
>TRBV6-2/TRBV6-3
CASSYSGLAGPQQYF
>TRBV24-1
CATSDSTTGLPYEQYF
>TRBV2
CASSGTSGSLNTGELFF
>TRBV3-1
CASSGGDRIYEQYF
>TRBV5-5
CASSTADRVSPEAFF
>TRBV20-1
CSAPPQSRDTQYF
>TRBV6-2/TRBV6-3
CASTHKRGGYNEQFF
>TRBV6-1
CAGEQGARPPQHF
>TRBV18
CASSGTGGDTEAFF
>TRBV12-3/TRBV12-4
CASSSYRVDTQYF
>TRBV12-3/TRBV12-4
CASTQEGGEQFF
>TRBV19
CASSTHGHPEAFF
>TRBV27
CASSRGTSGSNEQFF